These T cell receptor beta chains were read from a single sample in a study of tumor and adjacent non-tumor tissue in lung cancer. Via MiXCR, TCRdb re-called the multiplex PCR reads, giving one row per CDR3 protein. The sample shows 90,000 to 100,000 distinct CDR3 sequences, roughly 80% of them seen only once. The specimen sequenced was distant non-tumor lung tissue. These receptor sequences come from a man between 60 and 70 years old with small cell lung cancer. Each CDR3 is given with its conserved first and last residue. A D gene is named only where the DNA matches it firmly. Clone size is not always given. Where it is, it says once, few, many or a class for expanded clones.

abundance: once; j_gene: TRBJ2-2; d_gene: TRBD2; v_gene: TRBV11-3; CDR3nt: TGTGCAAGCGGCTTAACCGCGGGAGTGGCCACCGGGGAGCTGTTTTTT; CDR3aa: CASGLTAGVATGELFF
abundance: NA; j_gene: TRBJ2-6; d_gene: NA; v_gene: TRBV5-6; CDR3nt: TGTGCCAGCAGTTTAGACAATTCCGGGGCCAACGTCCTGTCTTTC; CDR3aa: CASSLDNSGANVLSF
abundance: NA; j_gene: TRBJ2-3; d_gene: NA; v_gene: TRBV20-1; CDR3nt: TGCAGTGCTAGAGTTCGGAGCAGCACAGATATGCAGTATTTT; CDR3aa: CSARVRSSTDMQYF
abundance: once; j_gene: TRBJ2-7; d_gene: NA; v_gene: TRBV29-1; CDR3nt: TGCAGCGTTGAAGATCTTGGGGGGTCGGAGCAATACTTC; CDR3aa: CSVEDLGGSEQYF
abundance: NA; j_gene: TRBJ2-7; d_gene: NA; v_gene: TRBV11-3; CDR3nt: TGTGCCAGGAGCTTAACCGGGTACGGGCAGTACTTC; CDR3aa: CARSLTGYGQYF
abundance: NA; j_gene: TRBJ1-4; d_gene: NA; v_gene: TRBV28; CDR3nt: TGTGCCACCGCTAGTCATGAAGAACTGTTTTTT; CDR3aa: CATASHEELFF
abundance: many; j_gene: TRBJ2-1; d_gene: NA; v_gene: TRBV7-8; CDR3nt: TGTGCCAGCAGCCCAATACCGGCGGACAGGAGGGCCCGAGCGGGAGTCGGTGAGCAGTTCTTC; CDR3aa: CASSPIPADRRARAGVGEQFF
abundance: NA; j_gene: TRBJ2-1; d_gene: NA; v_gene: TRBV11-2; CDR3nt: TGCGCCAGCAGCTTAGAAGGACATGGTCGGAATGAGCAGTTCTTC; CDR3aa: CASSLEGHGRNEQFF
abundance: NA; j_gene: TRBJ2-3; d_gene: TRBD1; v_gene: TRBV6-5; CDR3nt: TGTGCCAGCAATTATCAGACAGGGGGACCAAATACGCAGTATTTT; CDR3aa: CASNYQTGGPNTQYF
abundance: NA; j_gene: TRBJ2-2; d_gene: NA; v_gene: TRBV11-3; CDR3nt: TGTGCCAGTAGCCGGGACGGGGGAGTGTCCGGGGAGCTGTTTTTT; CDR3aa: CASSRDGGVSGELFF
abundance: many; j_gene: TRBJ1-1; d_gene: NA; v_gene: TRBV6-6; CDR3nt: TGTGCCAGCAGCTTGGAAACTGAAGCTTTCTTT; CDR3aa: CASSLETEAFF
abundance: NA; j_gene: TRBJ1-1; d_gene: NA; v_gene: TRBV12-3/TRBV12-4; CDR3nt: TGTGCCTGCAGTTTCGGAGGCGCGGGCACTGAAGCTTTCTTT; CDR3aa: CACSFGGAGTEAFF
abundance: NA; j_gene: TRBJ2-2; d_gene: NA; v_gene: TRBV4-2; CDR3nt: TGTGCCAGCAGCCTAGATCTGTGGGCCAACACCGGGAAACTGTTTTTT; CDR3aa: CASSLDLWANTGKLFF
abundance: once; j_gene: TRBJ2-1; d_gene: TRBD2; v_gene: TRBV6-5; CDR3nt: TGTGCCAGCAGGGTCGTAGCGGGGTTATCCTGCAATGAGCAATTCTTC; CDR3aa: CASRVVAGLSCNEQFF
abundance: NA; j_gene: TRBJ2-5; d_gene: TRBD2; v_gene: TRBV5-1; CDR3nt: TGCGCCAGCAGCCCGACGGTTAGCGGGGAAGAGTCCCAGCACTTC; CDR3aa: CASSPTVSGEESQHF
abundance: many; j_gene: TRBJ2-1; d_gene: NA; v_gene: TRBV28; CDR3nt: TGTGCCAGCAGTTTCCGGAATGAGCAGTTCTTC; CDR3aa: CASSFRNEQFF
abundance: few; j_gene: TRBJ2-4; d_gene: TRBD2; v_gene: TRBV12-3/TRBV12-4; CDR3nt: TGTGCCAATACTCGACTAGCGGGAGTGAAGTACTTC; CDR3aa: CANTRLAGVKYF
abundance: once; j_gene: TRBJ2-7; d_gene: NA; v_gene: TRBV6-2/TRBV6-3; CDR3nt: TGTGCCAGCACTATCGACAGATCCTACGAGCAGTGCTTC; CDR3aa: CASTIDRSYEQCF
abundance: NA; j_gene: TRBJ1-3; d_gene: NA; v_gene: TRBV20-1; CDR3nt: TGCGGTGCTAGCCCTGACATCAGCGTAGGAAACACCATATATTTT; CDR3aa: CGASPDISVGNTIYF
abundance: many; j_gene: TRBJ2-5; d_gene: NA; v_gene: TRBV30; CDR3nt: TGTGCCTGGAGTCGGGACAAGTACCAAGAGACCCAGTACTTC; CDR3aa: CAWSRDKYQETQYF
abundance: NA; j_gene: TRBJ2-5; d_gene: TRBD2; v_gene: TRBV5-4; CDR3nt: TGTACCAGCGGGTTAGCGGGACTCCGAGAGACCCAGTACTTC; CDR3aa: CTSGLAGLRETQYF
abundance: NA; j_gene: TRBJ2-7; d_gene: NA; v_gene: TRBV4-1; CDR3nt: TGCGCCAGCAGCCTGGCCGAGAGCTCCTACGAGAACTACTTC; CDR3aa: CASSLAESSYENYF
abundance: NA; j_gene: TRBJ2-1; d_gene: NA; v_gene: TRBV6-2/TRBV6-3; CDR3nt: TGTGCCAGCAGCCTCCGAGCGGAAGGTTCCTACAATGAGCGGTTCTTC; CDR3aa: CASSLRAEGSYNERFF
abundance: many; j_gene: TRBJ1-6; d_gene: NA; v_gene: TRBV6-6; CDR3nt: TGTGCCAGCAGCCACGGAAGCAGCGGCAATTCACCCCTCCACTTT; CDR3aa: CASSHGSSGNSPLHF
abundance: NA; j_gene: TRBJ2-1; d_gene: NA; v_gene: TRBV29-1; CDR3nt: TGCAGCGTTCTAATCAGCAGCGTTAGCAATGAGCAGTTTTTC; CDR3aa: CSVLISSVSNEQFF
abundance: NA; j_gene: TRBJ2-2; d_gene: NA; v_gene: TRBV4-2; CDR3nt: TGTGCCAGCAGCCAAGATCTCAGGGAGAACACCGGGGAGCTGCTCTTT; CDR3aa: CASSQDLRENTGELLF
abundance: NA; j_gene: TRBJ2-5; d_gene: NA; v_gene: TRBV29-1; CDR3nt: TGCAGCGTTGAGGGCCTAGCATGGGAGACCCAGTACTTC; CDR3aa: CSVEGLAWETQYF
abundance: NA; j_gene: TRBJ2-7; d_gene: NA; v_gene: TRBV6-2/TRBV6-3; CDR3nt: TGCGCCAGCAGTCAACCTGGAGAGGAGTACTTC; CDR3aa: CASSQPGEEYF
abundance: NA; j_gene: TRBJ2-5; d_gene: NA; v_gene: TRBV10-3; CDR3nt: TGTGCCATCGCCCCAGGTCAAGAGACCCAGTACTTC; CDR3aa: CAIAPGQETQYF
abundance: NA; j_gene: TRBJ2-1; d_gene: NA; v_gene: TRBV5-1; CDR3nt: TGCGCCAGCGGCTTGGGGGCCCCGGAAGTCAAAGAGCAGTTCTTC; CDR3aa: CASGLGAPEVKEQFF
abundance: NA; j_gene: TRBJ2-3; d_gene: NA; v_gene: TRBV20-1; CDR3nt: TGCAGTGTCAGGGCGATATGGGGCACAGATACGCAGTATTTT; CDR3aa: CSVRAIWGTDTQYF
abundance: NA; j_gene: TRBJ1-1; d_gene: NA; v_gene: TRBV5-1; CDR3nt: TGCGCCAACAGCTTGGTACAGGAGATGGACACTGAAGCTTTCTTT; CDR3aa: CANSLVQEMDTEAFF
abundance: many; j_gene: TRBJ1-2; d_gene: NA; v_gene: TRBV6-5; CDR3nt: TGTGCCAGCAGCCTACAGGGAGACTATGGCTACACCTTC; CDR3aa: CASSLQGDYGYTF
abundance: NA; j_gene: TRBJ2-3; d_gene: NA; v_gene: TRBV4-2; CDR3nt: TGTCCCAGCAGCCAAGTTCAACAAGGTGGGTGGACAGATAGGCAGTATTTT; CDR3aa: CPSSQVQQGGWTDRQYF
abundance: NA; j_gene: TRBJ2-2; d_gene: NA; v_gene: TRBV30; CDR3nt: TGTGCCTGGAGTATGGGCACCAACACCGGGGAGTTATTTTTT; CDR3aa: CAWSMGTNTGELFF
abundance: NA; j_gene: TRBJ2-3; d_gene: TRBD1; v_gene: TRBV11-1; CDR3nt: TGTGCAAGCAGCTCAACCCAGGGGACAGATGCGCACTATTTT; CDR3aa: CASSSTQGTDAHYF
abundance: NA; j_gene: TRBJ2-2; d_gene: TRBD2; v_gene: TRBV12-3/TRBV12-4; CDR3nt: TGTGCCAGCAGTCTCCGGGGGGGAGTGCTCCCCGGGGAGCTGTTTTTT; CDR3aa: CASSLRGGVLPGELFF
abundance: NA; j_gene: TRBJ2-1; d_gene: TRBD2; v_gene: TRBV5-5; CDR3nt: TGTGTCAGCAGCCATGGACTAGCGGGAGATTTCAGTGAGCATTTCTTC; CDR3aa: CVSSHGLAGDFSEHFF
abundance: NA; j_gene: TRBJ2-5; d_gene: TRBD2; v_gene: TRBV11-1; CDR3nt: TGTGCCAGCAGCTTGTCTAGCGGGGAAGAGACCCAGTACTTC; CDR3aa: CASSLSSGEETQYF
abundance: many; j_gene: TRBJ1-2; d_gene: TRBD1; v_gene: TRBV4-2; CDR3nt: TGTGCCAGCAGCCAAGGGACAGGGGACTATGGCTACACCTTC; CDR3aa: CASSQGTGDYGYTF
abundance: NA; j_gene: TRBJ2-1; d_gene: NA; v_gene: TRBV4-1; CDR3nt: TGTGCCAGCAGCCAAGAGGGAGGTGTTCTTCTCAATGAGCAGTTCTTC; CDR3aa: CASSQEGGVLLNEQFF
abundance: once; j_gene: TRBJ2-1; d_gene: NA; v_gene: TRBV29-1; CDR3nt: TGCAATGTTGAATTAGCGTGCAATCCCTACAATGAGCAGTTCTTC; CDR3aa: CNVELACNPYNEQFF
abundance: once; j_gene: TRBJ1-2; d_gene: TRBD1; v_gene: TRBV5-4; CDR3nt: TGTTCCAGCAGCCTGGGACAGGGAGTTAACCATGGCTACACCTTC; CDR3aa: CSSSLGQGVNHGYTF
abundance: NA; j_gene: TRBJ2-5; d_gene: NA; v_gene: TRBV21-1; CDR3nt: TGTGCCAGCAGCAAATATATATGGACTGAATATCAAGAGACCCAGTATTTC; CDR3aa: CASSKYIWTEYQETQYF
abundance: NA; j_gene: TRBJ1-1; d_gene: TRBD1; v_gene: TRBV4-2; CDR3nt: TGTGCCAGCAGCCGAGGGGGACAGAGGAACACTGAGGCTTTCTTT; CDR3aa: CASSRGGQRNTEAFF
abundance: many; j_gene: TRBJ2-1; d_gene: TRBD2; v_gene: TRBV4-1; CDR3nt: TGCGCCAGCAGGCCGGGACTAGCGGGGAACAATGAGCAGTTCTTC; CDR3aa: CASRPGLAGNNEQFF
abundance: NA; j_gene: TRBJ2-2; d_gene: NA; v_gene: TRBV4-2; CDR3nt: TGTGTCAGCAGCCAAGGTCTCAGGGCGAACATCGGGGAGCTATTTTTT; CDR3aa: CVSSQGLRANIGELFF
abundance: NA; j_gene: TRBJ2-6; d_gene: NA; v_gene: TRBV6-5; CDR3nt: TGTGCCCGTAGTTACTCGAAGGGGGCCAACGTCCTGACTTTC; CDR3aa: CARSYSKGANVLTF
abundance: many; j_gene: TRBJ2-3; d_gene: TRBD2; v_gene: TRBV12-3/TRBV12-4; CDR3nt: TGTGCCAGCAGTTTAGAGCCTAGCGGGAGGCCGGGAGATACGCAGTATTTT; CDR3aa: CASSLEPSGRPGDTQYF
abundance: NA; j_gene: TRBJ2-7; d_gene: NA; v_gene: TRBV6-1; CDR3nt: TGTGCCAGCAGTGACGGAGCCGTGGAGCAGTACTTC; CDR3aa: CASSDGAVEQYF
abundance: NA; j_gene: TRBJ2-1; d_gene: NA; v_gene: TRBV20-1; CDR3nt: TGCAATGCTAGAGATGACGGACTGGGTGATGAGCAGTTCTTC; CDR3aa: CNARDDGLGDEQFF